The entry below describes one TCR beta chain. This sample is drawn from a study of shared clonotypes between healthy human individuals. Genomic DNA belonging to each subset was distributed in equal measure over several immunoSEQ plates. Unsorted PBMC DNA went through sequencing on ten immunoSEQ deep assay plates. Sequenced by immunoSEQ multiplex PCR; TCRdb stores in-frame clones only, minus some. The sample carries hundreds of thousands of clones, more than 75% recorded once. CDR1 is SNHLY, CDR2 FYNNEI, per germline. Trimming pared 0 bases from V and 5 bases from J, leaving 14 bases between. The CDR3 length is 16 residues.

Sequencing was done on a sample of PBMCs. The V and J genes are TRBV2 and TRBJ1-5, with D perhaps TRBD1 (6 bases). This sequence originates from a woman between 35 and 50 years old in good health. Some clones in this sample may be carry-over from other donors' samples. The CDR3 reads CASSEAGRGGHQPQHF. CDR3 sequence (DNA): TGTGCCAGCAGTGAAGCGGGCAGGGGAGGGCATCAGCCCCAGCATTTT.